This passage covers 8 T cell receptor beta chains from one sample sequenced in a study of T-cell reconstitution after alpha-beta-depleted transplantation in children. Researchers prepared the TCRbeta library using unique molecular identifiers, the study reports. TCRdb itself ran the PCR reads through MiXCR, one entry per CDR3 protein. The table includes about 90,000 distinct CDR3 sequences, roughly a sixth detected once. Material: PBMCs, mostly from graft donor cells, obtained 180 days after TCRalphabeta/CD19-depleted stem cell transplant. The receptors shown here come from a male patient under 10 years old who had a stem cell transplant for acute lymphoblastic leukemia, so the T cells may come from the graft donor.

This clonotype was observed a handful of times. This rearrangement joins TRBV7-2 to TRBJ1-5; 8 bases align to TRBD1. This CDR3 is 15 amino acids long. Germline trimming cut 8 bases from V and 5 bases from J; bases unmatched to any gene: 11. Germline lookup yields CDR1 SGHTA and CDR2 FQGNSA. This chain's CDR3 is CASRPGTGGDQPQHF. As DNA, the CDR3 is TGTGCCAGCCGTCCGGGGACAGGAGGGGATCAGCCCCAGCATTTT.

This clonotype turned up a few times. The chain uses TRBV20-1 and TRBJ2-7; TRBD1 aligns across 7 bases. Trimming removed 4 bases from V and 5 bases from J; junction bases left unmatched: 11. This CDR3 is 14 amino acids long. From germline, CDR1 is DFQATT and CDR2 SNEGSKA (reference sequence). This CDR3 reads CSAIRQGPFNEQYF. The CDR3 DNA reads as TGCAGTGCTATTAGACAGGGTCCTTTTAACGAGCAGTACTTC.

The rearrangement uses TRBV3-1 and TRBJ2-1; possibly TRBD1 for D (6 bases). Germline V lookup: CDR1 LGHDT, CDR2 YNNKEL (reference sequence). The CDR3 has 14 amino acids. V shed 3 bases and J shed 6 bases, with 12 bases lying between them. In DNA form, the CDR3 reads TGTGCCAGCAGCCATCAAGGACAGCGCAATGAGCAGTTCTTC. It is translated as CASSHQGQRNEQFF.

The chain links TRBV20-1 to TRBJ1-4, with 9 bases lining up with TRBD1. The V segment lost 1 base and the J segment 7 bases; nucleotides outside the gene matches: 10. The CDR3 has 16 residues. CDR1 and CDR2 from the germline V gene are DFQATT and SNEGSKA (reference sequence). CDR3 DNA: TGCAGTGCTAGAGGGCGGACAGGGGACGCAGGTGAAAAACTGTTTTTT. Translating gives CSARGRTGDAGEKLFF.

The rearrangement joins TRBV19 to TRBJ2-3, with D maybe TRBD1 (5 bases). Per the germline V gene, CDR1 is LNHDA and CDR2 is SQIVND (reference sequence). V gave up 10 bases and J gave up 0 bases, with 17 bases separating them. The CDR3 totals 15 residues. The CDR3 region has the DNA TGTGCCACTAAAAACCAGGGCCTAAGCACAGATACGCAGTATTTT. It codes for CATKNQGLSTDTQYF. Using reference TRBV19 and TRBJ2-3 for the parts outside the CDR3, the full variable domain is DGGITQSPKYLFRKEGQNVTLSCEQNLNHDAMYWYRQDPGQGLRLIYYSQIVNDFQKGDIAEGYSVSREKKESFPLTVTSAQKNPTAFYLCATKNQGLSTDTQYFGPGTRLTVL.

A few counts support this clonotype. The chain joins TRBV4-3 to TRBJ2-3; 15 nucleotides agree with TRBD2. V lost 1 base, J lost 5 bases, and 13 bases stayed unmatched. Looked up from germline, CDR1 is LGHNA and CDR2 is YSLEER. The CDR3 extends over 20 amino acids. CDR3 sequence (DNA): TGCGCCAGCAGCCAAGCCCTTGGGAGGACTAGCGGGGGGGTAGGAGATACGCAGTATTTT. Its protein is CASSQALGRTSGGVGDTQYF.

This clonotype was counted a few times. The J gene is TRBJ2-1, the V gene TRBV7-6, with D uncertain. CDR1 is SGHVS, CDR2 FNYEAQ, per germline. The CDR3 covers 13 residues. V was cut by 0 bases and J by 15 bases, with 15 bases left in between. Here the CDR3 reads CASSLARSAGWFF. The DNA of the CDR3 is TGTGCCAGCAGCTTAGCGAGGAGCGCAGGATGGTTCTTC.

The chain couples TRBV5-1 to TRBJ2-1; 8 bases match TRBD2. Losses at the gene ends were 4 bases for V and 3 bases for J; bases not matched to a gene: 6. The germline V gene encodes CDR1 SGHRS and CDR2 YFSETQ. The CDR3 has 15 amino acids. The CDR3, as DNA: TGCGCCAGCAGCATACTAGCGGAGAACTACAATGAGCAGTTCTTC. It specifies CASSILAENYNEQFF. Variable domain in full (rest from reference TRBV5-1 and TRBJ2-1): KAGVTQTPRYLIKTRGQQVTLSCSPISGHRSVSWYQQTPGQGLQFLFEYFSETQRNKGNFPGRFSGRQFSNSRSEMNVSTLELGDSALYLCASSILAENYNEQFFGPGTRLTVL.